The 10 T cell receptor beta chains in this list originate from one sample, sequenced in a study of T cell responses to AZD1222 COVID-19 vaccine. Data came from immunoSEQ multiplex PCR; TCRdb stores just in-frame clones and leaves some out. The sample has approximately 98,000 clones; about 92% are singletons. The sample here was peripheral blood, taken on day 0 of MenACWY control vaccination. The source is an adult in good health.

This clone came up once. The chain joins TRBV19 to TRBJ1-1; 8 bases line up with TRBD1. Germline V gene lookup returns CDR1 LNHDA and CDR2 SQIVND (reference sequence). Unmatched junction bases numbered 12, after V lost 5 bases and J lost 7 bases. CDR3 length: 15 amino acids. CDR3 loop: CASSAGGQGVSEAFF. The CDR3 region has the DNA TGTGCCAGTAGTGCGGGAGGACAGGGAGTAAGTGAAGCTTTCTTT.

This chain uses TRBV11-2 with TRBJ1-2; perhaps TRBD1 as D (5 bases). The CDR3 has 15 residues. Germline V gene lookup returns CDR1 SGHAT and CDR2 FQNNGV. V lost 3 bases to trimming and J lost 4 bases, with 15 bases between them. The CDR3 DNA is TGTGCCAGCAGCTTTGGGACGGGAAGGGGCTATGGCTACACCTTC. Amino acids: CASSFGTGRGYGYTF.

This chain uses TRBV5-1 with TRBJ2-5; D not certain. V gave up 0 bases and J gave up 2 bases, with 8 bases separating them. The CDR3 totals 14 residues. Per the germline V gene, CDR1 is SGHRS and CDR2 is YFSETQ. Here the CDR3 DNA reads TGCGCCAGCAGCTTGGTACCAGCACAAGAGACCCAGTACTTC. This encodes CASSLVPAQETQYF.

This clone was detected only once. The V call is TRBV7-6, the J call TRBJ1-1; no clear D. V was shortened by 5 bases and J by 1 base, with 11 bases between the two germline ends. This CDR3 region has 14 residues. Germline V CDR1 and CDR2: SGHVS, FNYEAQ. Written as DNA, the CDR3 is TGTGCCAGCAGCCAGTCCCTTGGGAACACTGAAGCTTTCTTT. Translated: CASSQSLGNTEAFF.

The J gene is TRBJ1-5, the V gene TRBV25-1; unclear D gene. Germline V lookup: CDR1 MGHDK, CDR2 SYGVNS. Trimming stripped 3 bases from V and 7 bases from J, with 10 bases between. CDR3 length: 13 residues. CDR3 sequence: CASSEMVKQPQHF. The CDR3 coding sequence is TGTGCCAGCAGTGAGATGGTAAAGCAGCCCCAGCATTTT.

The gene calls are TRBV2 and TRBJ2-7; TRBD2 is a possible D gene (5 bases). With 5 bases removed from V and 5 bases from J, the gap between germline ends came to 16 bases. This CDR3 is 14 amino acids long. Germline CDR1 and CDR2: SNHLY and FYNNEI. The CDR3 region is CASSPHGPGNEQYF. CDR3 DNA sequence: TGTGCCAGCAGTCCCCATGGCCCGGGGAACGAGCAGTACTTC.

The chain carries TRBV13 and TRBJ2-1; 10 bases match TRBD2. Germline lookup yields CDR1 PRHDT and CDR2 FYEKMQ (reference sequence). The CDR3 runs 15 residues. The junction had 9 bases not matched to a gene; V was cut back by 5 bases and J by 8 bases. As DNA, the CDR3 is TGTGCCAGCAGCCTCACTAGCGGGGAAGTTTATGAGCAGTTCTTC. Translation gives CASSLTSGEVYEQFF.

The V and J genes are TRBV7-8 and TRBJ1-4; D is perhaps TRBD1 (6 bases). There are 14 residues in the CDR3. Germline V gives CDR1 SGHVS, CDR2 FQNEAQ. Trimming removed 5 bases at V and 4 bases at J, with 11 bases between. The CDR3 region is CASSRGGVNEKLFF. CDR3 nucleotide sequence: TGTGCCAGCAGCCGAGGGGGTGTTAATGAAAAACTGTTTTTT.

The J gene is TRBJ2-2, the V gene TRBV11-3, with 8 bases identical to TRBD1. Trimming removed 4 bases from V and 6 bases from J; junction bases left unmatched: 4. The CDR3 covers 14 residues. The germline CDR1 and CDR2 sequences are SGHNT and YENEEA. CDR3 region: CASSYGQGSGELFF. As DNA, the CDR3 is TGTGCCAGCAGCTACGGACAGGGTTCCGGGGAGCTGTTTTTT.

The chain employs TRBV28 and TRBJ1-4; unclear D gene. Trimming left V 6 bases short and J 8 bases short, with 13 bases between. From germline, CDR1 is MDHEN and CDR2 SYDVKM. The CDR3 totals 13 residues. In DNA, the CDR3 is TGTGCCAGCAGGGAGGACTTTTCGGAAAAACTGTTTTTT. Translated: CASREDFSEKLFF.